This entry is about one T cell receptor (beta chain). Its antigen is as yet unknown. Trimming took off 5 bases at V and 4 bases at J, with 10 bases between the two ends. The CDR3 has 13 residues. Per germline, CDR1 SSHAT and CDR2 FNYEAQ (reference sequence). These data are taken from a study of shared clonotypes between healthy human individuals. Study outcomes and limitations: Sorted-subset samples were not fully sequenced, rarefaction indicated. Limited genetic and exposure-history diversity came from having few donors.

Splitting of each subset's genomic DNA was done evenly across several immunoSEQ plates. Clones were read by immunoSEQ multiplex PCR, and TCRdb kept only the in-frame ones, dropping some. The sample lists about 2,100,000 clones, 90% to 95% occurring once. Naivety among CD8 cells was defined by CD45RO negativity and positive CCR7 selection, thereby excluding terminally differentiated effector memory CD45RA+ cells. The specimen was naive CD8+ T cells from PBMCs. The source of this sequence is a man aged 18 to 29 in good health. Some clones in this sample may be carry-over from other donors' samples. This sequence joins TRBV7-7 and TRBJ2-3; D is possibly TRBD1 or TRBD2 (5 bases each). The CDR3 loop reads CASSPGRADTQYF. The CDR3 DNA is TGTGCCAGCAGCCCAGGGCGGGCAGATACGCAGTATTTT. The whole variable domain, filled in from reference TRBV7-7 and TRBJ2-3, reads GAGVSQSPRYKVTKRGQDVTLRCDPISSHATLYWYQQALGQGPEFLTYFNYEAQPDKSGLPSDRFSAERPEGSISTLTIQRTEQRDSAMYRCASSPGRADTQYFGPGTRLTVL.